This TCR beta chain emerged from a study of cytomegalovirus exposure and HLA in healthy donors. In the PCR, 60 Vbeta and 13 Jbeta primers were used. Assay: immunoSEQ multiplex PCR; the TCRdb copy retains only in-frame clones and omits some. The sample lists fewer than 200,000 clones; approximately 77% were seen once. V lost 4 bases to trimming and J lost 3 bases; unmatched junction nucleotides: 9. Germline-derived CDR1 and CDR2 are MDHEN and SYDVKM. The CDR3 length is 16 residues. The chain employs TRBV28 and TRBJ2-3, with 8 nucleotides matching TRBD2. This TCR was recovered from a female donor in good health and CMV-seronegative. Sequencing was performed on PBMCs. The DNA for the CDR3 is TGTGCCAGCAGTTCCGGGGGGGGTTTAGGGACAGATACGCAGTATTTT. It translates to CASSSGGGLGTDTQYF.